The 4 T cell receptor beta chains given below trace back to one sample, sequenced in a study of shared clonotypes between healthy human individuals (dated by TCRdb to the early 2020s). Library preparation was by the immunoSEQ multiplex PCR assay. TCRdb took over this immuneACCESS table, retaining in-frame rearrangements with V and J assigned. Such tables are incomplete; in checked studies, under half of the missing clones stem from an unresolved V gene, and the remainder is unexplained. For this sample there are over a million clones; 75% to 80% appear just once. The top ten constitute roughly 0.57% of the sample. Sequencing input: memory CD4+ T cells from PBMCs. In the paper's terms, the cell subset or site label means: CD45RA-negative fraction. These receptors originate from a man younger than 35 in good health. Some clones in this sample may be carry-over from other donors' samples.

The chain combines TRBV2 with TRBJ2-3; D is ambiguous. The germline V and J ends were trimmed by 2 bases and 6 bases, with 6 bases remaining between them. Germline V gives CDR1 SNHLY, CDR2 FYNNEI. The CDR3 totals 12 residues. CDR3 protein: CASSERRDTQYF. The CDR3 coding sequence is TGTGCCAGCAGTGAACGTAGGGATACGCAGTATTTT.

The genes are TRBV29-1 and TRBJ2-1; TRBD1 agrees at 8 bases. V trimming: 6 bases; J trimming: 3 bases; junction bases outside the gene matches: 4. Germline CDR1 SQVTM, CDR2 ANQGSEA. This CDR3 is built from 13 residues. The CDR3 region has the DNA TGCAGCGTCGACAGGGGTGGCTACAATGAGCAGTTCTTC. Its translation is CSVDRGGYNEQFF.

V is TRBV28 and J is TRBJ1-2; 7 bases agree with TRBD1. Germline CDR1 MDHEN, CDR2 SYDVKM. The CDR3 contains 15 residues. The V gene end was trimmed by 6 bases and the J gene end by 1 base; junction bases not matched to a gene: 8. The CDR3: CASSSSGTVNYGYTF. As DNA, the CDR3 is TGTGCCAGCAGCTCCTCCGGGACAGTTAACTATGGCTACACCTTC.

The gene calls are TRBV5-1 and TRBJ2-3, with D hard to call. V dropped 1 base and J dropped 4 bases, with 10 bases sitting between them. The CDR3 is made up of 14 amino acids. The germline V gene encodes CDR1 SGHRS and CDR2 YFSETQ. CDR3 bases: TGCGCCAGCAGCTTGACAACCCTCCCAGATACGCAGTATTTT. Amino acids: CASSLTTLPDTQYF.